Below are 14 T cell receptor beta chains sequenced from a single sample in a study of blood T cell repertoires in COVID-19. TCRdb's table, derived via immunoSEQ multiplex PCR, lists solely in-frame clones and lacks some. Of some 19,000 clones in the sample, 70% to 90% were seen once. The sequencing input was peripheral blood. The receptors here all came from a human donor in a cohort sampled during active COVID-19. The donor label of this sample is uncertain.

The chain has TRBV19 and TRBJ1-6, with 9 bases aligning to TRBD1. Germline CDR1 reads LNHDA; CDR2 reads SQIVND (reference sequence). The CDR3 contains 15 residues. The ends lost 5 bases at V and 7 bases at J; junction bases unmatched: 6. CDR3 loop: CASSSNGQGNSPLHF. CDR3 DNA: TGTGCCAGTAGTTCTAACGGACAGGGGAATTCACCCCTCCACTTT.

The chain is built from TRBV15 and TRBJ2-5; 9 bases are a match to TRBD2. The CDR3 runs to 13 residues. CDR1 and CDR2 from the germline V gene are LNHNV and YYDKDF (reference sequence). J was trimmed by 7 bases and V by 3 bases; bases with no gene match: 3. The CDR3 coding sequence is TGTGCCACCAGCAGCACGACTAGCGGGACCCAGTACTTC. It encodes CATSSTTSGTQYF.

This rearrangement joins TRBV7-6 to TRBJ2-1, with D maybe TRBD2 (6 bases). The CDR3 has 14 amino acids. V was trimmed by 4 bases and J by 6 bases, leaving 13 bases between them. Per the germline V gene, CDR1 is SGHVS and CDR2 is FNYEAQ. The CDR3 loop reads CASSSPGAGNEQFF. CDR3 sequence (DNA): TGTGCCAGCAGCTCCCCGGGAGCGGGCAATGAGCAGTTCTTC.

This clone was observed a few times. V and J are TRBV18 and TRBJ2-5, with no clear D. The CDR3 runs to 13 residues. The germline V gene encodes CDR1 KGHSH and CDR2 LQKENI. V was shortened by 3 bases and J by 4 bases, with 9 bases between the two germline ends. CDR3 bases: TGTGCCAGCTCACCCCAAATGGCAGAGACCCAGTACTTC. Translation gives CASSPQMAETQYF.

This clone was observed a handful of times. This chain connects TRBV5-4 to TRBJ2-7; 14 nucleotides line up with TRBD2. Germline-derived CDR1 and CDR2 are SGHNT and YYREEE (reference sequence). The CDR3 runs 14 residues. Losses at the gene ends were 4 bases for V and 6 bases for J; bases not matched to a gene: 3. Here the CDR3 DNA reads TGTGCCAGCAGCCCGGGACTAGCGGGAGTCGAGCAGTACTTC. This encodes CASSPGLAGVEQYF.

The chain joins TRBV20-1 to TRBJ2-5, with TRBD1 as a possible D gene (6 bases). In germline, CDR1 is DFQATT, CDR2 SNEGSKA (reference sequence). V lost 6 bases and J lost 5, with 10 bases in between. The CDR3 extends over 11 amino acids. CDR3 sequence: CSAWTVETQYF. DNA for the CDR3: TGCAGTGCGTGGACAGTGGAGACCCAGTACTTC.

V and J are TRBV5-1 and TRBJ2-5, with 7 bases matching TRBD2. Germline CDR1 reads SGHRS; CDR2 reads YFSETQ. The ends lost 7 bases at V and 2 bases at J; junction bases unmatched: 8. The CDR3 loop spans 14 amino acids. The CDR3 nucleotides read TGCGCCAGCCGAGCCGGGGGGTCGCAAGAGACCCAGTACTTC. Protein product: CASRAGGSQETQYF.

This clone was observed a few times. This sequence joins TRBV11-2 and TRBJ2-1, with 9 positions matching TRBD2. This CDR3 has 18 amino acids. Germline V gene sequence: CDR1 SGHAT, CDR2 FQNNGV. V shed 5 bases and J 9 bases; nucleotides not matched to a gene: 20. For the CDR3, the DNA is TGTGCCAGCAGCCCCCGGTCTAGCGGGATAGTATCGTCCGGTGAGCAGTTCTTC. Residues: CASSPRSSGIVSSGEQFF.

The gene calls are TRBV19 and TRBJ2-5, with 14 bases identical to TRBD2. The germline gives CDR1 LNHDA, CDR2 SQIVND (reference sequence). This CDR3 spans 17 amino acids. V dropped 3 bases and J dropped 4; count of bases not matched to a gene: 7. The CDR3 DNA sequence: TGTGCCAGTAGTATTGCTATCGGGACTAGCGGGAGAGAGACCCAGTACTTC. Translation gives CASSIAIGTSGRETQYF.

This clone was found once. The chain is built from TRBV5-8 and TRBJ2-5, with unresolved D. Deletions cut 4 bases from V and 0 bases from J, with 4 bases between. This CDR3 is built from 12 residues. Germline loops: CDR1 SGHTS, CDR2 YDEGEE. The CDR3 DNA reads TGTGCCAGCAGCCTGTACCAAGAGACCCAGTACTTC. This codes for CASSLYQETQYF.

The J gene is TRBJ1-6, the V gene TRBV19; D is unclear. This CDR3 spans 14 amino acids. Germline CDR1 LNHDA, CDR2 SQIVND (reference sequence). Between the trimmed V and J ends, which lost 0 bases and 5 bases, there was a span of 5 bases. CDR3 bases: TGTGCCAGTAGTATAGATCGTCATAATTCACCCCTCCACTTT. Translation gives CASSIDRHNSPLHF.

The chain links TRBV7-8 to TRBJ2-7; 16 bases agree with TRBD2. Germline lookup yields CDR1 SGHVS and CDR2 FQNEAQ. Germline trimming cut 5 bases from V and 10 bases from J; bases unmatched to any gene: 8. The length of the CDR3 is 15 residues. The CDR3 loop reads CASSMAGTSGRGQYF. The CDR3 DNA is TGTGCCAGCAGCATGGCCGGGACTAGCGGGAGGGGACAGTACTTC.

J is TRBJ2-1 and V is TRBV18; D gene uncertain. V lost 3 bases to trimming and J lost 7 bases, with 13 bases between them. The length of the CDR3 is 14 residues. CDR1 is KGHSH and CDR2 is LQKENI in the germline V gene. CDR3 region: CASSPSYLRNEQFF. The CDR3 region has the DNA TGTGCCAGCTCACCCTCTTACCTGAGAAATGAGCAGTTCTTC. Full variable domain (outside the CDR3, taken from reference TRBV18 and TRBJ2-1): NAGVMQNPRHLVRRRGQEARLRCSPMKGHSHVYWYRQLPEEGLKFMVYLQKENIIDESGMPKERFSAEFPKEGPSILRIQQVVRGDSAAYFCASSPSYLRNEQFFGPGTRLTVL.

The J gene is TRBJ2-2, the V gene TRBV9; the D gene is possibly TRBD1 (5 bases). V lost 1 base to trimming and J lost 5 bases, with 18 bases between them. This CDR3 region has 17 residues. Germline CDR1 reads SGDLS; CDR2 reads YYNGEE. The CDR3: CASSVRDSAGRTGELFF. CDR3 bases: TGTGCCAGCAGCGTAAGGGATTCTGCAGGGCGAACCGGGGAGCTGTTTTTT.